This T cell receptor (beta chain) was identified in a study of shared clonotypes between healthy human individuals. Profiling relied on immunoSEQ multiplex PCR, and the TCRdb table lists in-frame clones only, not all of them. The sample carries nearly 500,000 clones, about 79% recorded once. The germline gives CDR1 LGHNA, CDR2 YSLEER. This CDR3 comprises 16 residues. V gave up 0 bases and J gave up 7 bases; unmatched junction bases: 4. Sequencing was performed on PBMCs. The chain couples TRBV4-3 to TRBJ2-3; 13 nucleotides line up with TRBD2. The sequence was collected from a woman in her thirties or forties in good health. Some clones in this sample may be carry-over from other donors' samples. DNA of the CDR3: TGCGCCAGCAGCCAAGAGGCGACTAGCGGGAGGAATACGCAGTATTTT. It encodes CASSQEATSGRNTQYF.